This T cell receptor (beta chain) was identified during a study of regulatory T cells in long-lasting Graves disease. This CDR3 is 14 amino acids long. Germline-derived CDR1 and CDR2 are SEHNR and FQNEAQ (reference sequence). The V gene lost 5 bases and the J gene lost 11 bases, with 16 bases spanning the gap. Arm-PCR of CDR3 regions with iRepertoire HTBI primers generated TCR beta libraries. Each CDR3 protein gets one entry after TCRdb re-called the multiplex PCR reads with MiXCR. The sample has around 460,000 distinct CDR3 sequences, around a fifth seen once. This clonotype was detected only a few times. Indicated time point: persistent/refractory GD, antithyroid drugs over 5 years with positive TRAb. The TCR library was prepared using RNA isolated from PBMCs. An endocrinology department in Xi'an, China, recruited the patients.

The specimen was peripheral blood mononuclear cells (PBMCs), collected when the disease was refractory, from a patient treated with antithyroid drugs. The TCR comes from a female donor with Graves disease. V usage is TRBV7-9 and J usage is TRBJ1-6, with D possibly TRBD1 on 5 matching bases. CDR3 in DNA: TGTGCCAGCAGCCCGAGTACGGGGCAAACACCCCTCCACTTT. Residues: CASSPSTGQTPLHF. Complete variable domain (other parts from reference TRBV7-9 and TRBJ1-6): DTGVSQNPRHKITKRGQNVTFRCDPISEHNRLYWYRQTLGQGPEFLTYFQNEAQLEKSRLLSDRFSAERPKGSFSTLEIQRTEQGDSAMYLCASSPSTGQTPLHFGNGTRLTVT.